What follows describes a single T cell receptor (beta chain). Its cognate antigen is unknown. V was clipped by 1 base and J by 4 bases, with 13 bases between them. Germline CDR1 and CDR2: LNHDA and SQIVND (reference sequence). This CDR3 is 15 amino acids long. Measured with immunoSEQ multiplex PCR; TCRdb has only the in-frame clones, and not every one. The sample records some 43,000 clones, 80% to 85% being singletons. Time point indicated: blood 4 weeks post-SBRT, at nephrectomy. As to treatment: 15 Gy SBRT to primary tumor, nephrectomy 4 weeks later. Blood was sampled at baseline, 2 weeks and 4 weeks after SBRT. The sample comes from a study of radiation and T cells in renal cell carcinoma. Overall study findings and caveats: From baseline, blood top tumor clonotypes peaked at 2 weeks post-radiation.

This rearrangement joins TRBV19 to TRBJ2-5, with D possibly being TRBD2 (6 bases). The sample in question was blood, obtained from a patient whose treatment included radiotherapy and nephrectomy. This TCR was sampled from a woman in her seventies with renal cell carcinoma. CDR3 sequence reads: CASSIVEGYRETQYF. Here the CDR3 DNA reads TGTGCCAGTAGTATAGTGGAGGGATATAGAGAGACCCAGTACTTC.